The sequence of this TCR beta chain was determined in a study of CD8+ T cells in alopecia areata (dated by TCRdb to the late 2010s). Looking at the study overall: The treated patients, all with moderate-to-severe alopecia areata, were enrolled in an open-label pilot trial of oral tofacitinib given at 5 to 10 mg twice daily. Patients received tofacitinib for 6 to 18 months and were then followed off drug for 6 months to check for delayed response and recurrence. The SALT score, which quantifies the percentage of affected scalp surface area, was used to measure disease severity in treated patients. The study used high-throughput TCRbeta sequencing to examine T cell clonal expansion in alopecia areata, in both the C3H/HeJ mouse model and human patients. Scalp tissue and sorted CD4+ and CD8+ peripheral blood T cells from patchy and totalis/universalis alopecia areata patients and from healthy controls were covered by human TCRbeta sequencing. Patients on tofacitinib were biopsied at baseline and after 4 and 24 weeks of treatment, and several of the patients also had a later scalp biopsy. Scalp clonality was compared among normal scalp (n=4), patchy alopecia areata scalp (n=8), and alopecia totalis/universalis scalp (n=8). RNA came from the PAXgene miRNA kit for fixed scalp, the miRNeasy kit for PBMCs, and the RNeasy kit for mouse skin. Amplification of TCRbeta CDR3 regions was done by immunoSEQ multiplex PCR using 35 Vbeta forward primers and 13 Jbeta reverse primers. Paper-wide results and their limitations: Because the treated cohort was small and included a single nonresponder, larger studies are needed to assess links between baseline CD8+ expansion and response. During tofacitinib treatment, many expanded lesional clones stuck around in both scalp and blood, and this persistence may partly explain why relapse happens after treatment is stopped. Unlike mouse skin, where gammadelta T cells dominate, normal human skin contains resident alphabeta T cells that get sequenced too, which complicates analysis of the scalp TCR repertoire. Tofacitinib significantly decreased scalp clonality and the number of expanded CD8+ clones among the top 100 scalp clones. Compared with normal scalp, lesional scalp, particularly in alopecia totalis/universalis, had higher clonality and more expanded CD8+ clones, which suggests antigenic drive. Shared TCR sequences between patients were less evident than in mice, which may be partly attributable to HLA diversity in the patient population.

What the treatment or condition label conveys for this sample: oral pan-JAK inhibitor, 5-10 mg twice daily. Peripheral blood and lesional scalp punch biopsies were obtained from patients with alopecia areata. PBMCs were separated by density centrifugation and stained for CD3, CD4 and CD8, after which CD4+ and CD8+ T cells were sorted on a FACSAria. About this clone itself: What antigen it recognizes has not been identified. No clone much larger than this one lies a single base away; base qualities are absent.

Germline trimming: 5 bases from V, 0 bases from J; junction bases outside gene matches: 3. Spanning cysteine to phenylalanine, the CDR3 consists of 15 amino acids. Only CDR3 DNA is held: 45 bases, read in frame from base 1. The germline V gene supplies CDR1 SGHRS and CDR2 YFSETQ. Libraries were constructed by the immunoSEQ multiplex PCR assay. RNA was extracted from all samples and reverse transcribed into cDNA, which served as template for TCR sequencing. First-strand cDNA was synthesized using SuperScript III with a 2:1 mix of oligo-dT and random hexamers. A synthetic immune receptor repertoire was used to measure amplification bias, and any remaining bias was corrected computationally. The paper's data handling went like this. After raw reads were preprocessed to remove errors, the CDR3 was defined following IMGT conventions as running from the conserved cysteine to phenylalanine. Clonality was computed as 1 minus the Shannon entropy, with the entropy normalized by log2 of the number of productive unique TCRs. Whether scalp clones were CD4 or CD8 was inferred by matching scalp TCRbeta sequences against CD4 and CD8 repertoires sorted from blood. TCRdb stores this immuneACCESS table with in-frame sequences only. Part of the clones is absent; in the studies checked, under half of the shortfall reflects unresolved V genes, and no reason is known for the rest. Clone size and V and J calls were adopted from that table, with D and trimming inferred from the DNA. The sample table lists 200,000 to 250,000 clones, around two fifths of them with a count of one. Jointly, the top ten make up more than 0.4% of the sample.

The sample consisted of CD4+ T cells sorted from blood, taken between weeks 30 and 35, from a patient treated with tofacitinib. This clonotype was obtained from a human donor with alopecia areata. The rearrangement joined TRBV5-1 to TRBJ2-3, with 10 middle bases fitting TRBD2. DNA sequence: TGCGCCAGCAGGGTGACTAGCGGGAGCACAGATACGCAGTATTTT. Translated, it reads CASRVTSGSTDTQYF.